The 11 T cell receptor beta chains reported below all come from one sample, sequenced in a study of breast tumors, draining lymph nodes, adjacent tissues. Samples came from axillary lymph nodes draining the breast cancer. TCRdb independently ran MiXCR on the multiplex PCR reads; one entry per CDR3 protein. The table has 180,000 or so distinct CDR3 sequences, roughly 31% seen once. Input material: axillary lymph node tissue. The receptors were sampled from a female donor with breast cancer. Some clones in this sample may be carry-over from other donors' samples.

Concerning this clonotype itself: Because it lacks the conserved phenylalanine or tryptophan at the end, this CDR3 is likely a read error. This chain uses TRBV14 with TRBJ2-5; tentatively, D is TRBD1 or TRBD2 (5 bases each). Germline CDR1 and CDR2: SGHDN and FVKESK. The CDR3 consists of 14 residues. V gave up 4 bases and J gave up 1 base, with 10 bases separating them. The CDR3 region is CASSPRGLQETQYL. Written as DNA, the CDR3 is TGTGCCAGCAGCCCCCGGGGCCTCCAAGAGACCCAGTACCTC.

This clonotype was found many times. The chain joins TRBV5-5 to TRBJ2-5; TRBD2 agrees at 9 bases. The CDR3 length is 14 residues. V lost 2 bases, J lost 5 bases, and 4 bases stayed unmatched. In germline, CDR1 is SGHKS, CDR2 YYEKEE (reference sequence). CDR3 nucleotides: TGTGCCAGCAGCTTAGGCGGGGGGGTGGAGACCCAGTACTTC. Protein product: CASSLGGGVETQYF.

This clonotype was recorded at least ten times. V is TRBV19 and J is TRBJ1-5; D may be TRBD1 (5 bases). The V gene lost 5 bases and the J gene lost 16 bases, with 18 bases spanning the gap. Germline values: CDR1 LNHDA, CDR2 SQIVND (reference sequence). The CDR3 loop spans 12 amino acids. This CDR3 reads CASSPGTAPEHF. CDR3 in DNA: TGTGCCAGTAGTCCTGGGACGGCCCCCGAACATTTT.

This clonotype appeared many times. This chain links TRBV20-1 with TRBJ2-3; D remains unclear. There are 13 residues in the CDR3. V gave up 3 bases and J gave up 3 bases, with 10 bases separating them. The V gene's germline CDR1 is DFQATT and CDR2 SNEGSKA (reference sequence). The CDR3 here is CSARARPTDTQYF. The CDR3 bases are TGCAGTGCTAGGGCCCGACCTACAGATACGCAGTATTTT.

This clonotype was picked up many times. V and J are TRBV4-3 and TRBJ2-2; D gene ambiguous. Trimming cost V 4 bases and J 2 bases, with 14 bases left between them. This CDR3 has 16 residues. Germline lookup yields CDR1 LGHNA and CDR2 YSLEER. DNA of the CDR3: TGCGCCAGCAGCCCCCGGTTAGGGTCAAACACCGGGGAGCTGTTTTTT. Its translation is CASSPRLGSNTGELFF.

A single count supports this clonotype. V and J are TRBV20-1 and TRBJ1-2; D is ambiguous. With 3 bases removed from V and 4 bases from J, the gap between germline ends came to 9 bases. From germline, CDR1 is DFQATT and CDR2 SNEGSKA (reference sequence). The CDR3 loop spans 12 amino acids. The CDR3: CSASTRGYGYTF. For the CDR3, the DNA is TGCAGTGCTAGTACACGTGGCTATGGCTACACCTTC.

The chain uses TRBV29-1 and TRBJ1-5; D remains unclear. Germline lookup yields CDR1 SQVTM and CDR2 ANQGSEA. Between the trimmed V and J ends, which lost 6 bases and 7 bases, there was a span of 19 bases. This CDR3 contains 14 residues. The CDR3 loop is CSVPPGCLGQPQHF. CDR3 DNA: TGCAGCGTCCCCCCCGGCTGTCTAGGGCAGCCCCAGCATTTT.

This clonotype was found many times. The chain joins TRBV11-2 to TRBJ1-2, with a tentative D call TRBD1 (6 bases). The V gene's germline CDR1 is SGHAT and CDR2 FQNNGV. The CDR3 is 15 residues long. Deletions cut 0 bases from V and 8 bases from J, with 16 bases between. Written as DNA, the CDR3 is TGTGCCAGCAGCTTAGAAGGGGGACGTAAGCGCGGCTACACCTTC. It specifies CASSLEGGRKRGYTF.

This rearrangement joins TRBV6-2 or TRBV6-3 to TRBJ1-6; 8 bases map to TRBD1. This CDR3 region has 15 residues. V was pared by 4 bases and J by 7 bases, with 6 bases of the junction left unmatched. CDR1 and CDR2 (germline): MNHEY, SVGEGT. In DNA form, the CDR3 reads TGTGCCAGCAGTTCGGGACAGGTCTCGAATTCACCCCTCCACTTT. It codes for CASSSGQVSNSPLHF.

On this clonotype: Just one base apart from a much larger clone, this may be a read error. V is TRBV20-1 and J is TRBJ2-7; D not certain. This CDR3 is built from 12 residues. Germline CDR1 DFQATT, CDR2 SNEGSKA (reference sequence). DNA of the CDR3: TGCAGTGCCACCCTCAACTCCTACAAGCAGTACTTC. This encodes CSATLNSYKQYF.

The CDR3 here is CASSAREGARDEQFF. The CDR3 DNA sequence: TGTGCCAGCAGTGCTAGAGAGGGAGCGAGGGATGAGCAGTTCTTC. The rearrangement uses TRBV25-1 and TRBJ2-1, with D perhaps TRBD2 (5 bases). Looked up from germline, CDR1 is MGHDK and CDR2 is SYGVNS. The CDR3 consists of 15 residues. Trimming took off 4 bases at V and 8 bases at J, with 18 bases between the two ends.